The next 25 T cell receptor beta chains were all read from a single sample in a study of human T cells and chemical hapten exposure. Time point denoted: pre-sensitization, week 0. Treatment defined: therapeutic diphenylcyclopropenone sensitization with weekly scalp DPC. TCRdb re-derived calls from the RACE reads in MiXCR, one entry per CDR3 protein. Altogether about 98,000 distinct CDR3 sequences are present, 10% to 12% being singletons, with the ten largest covering approximately 3.1%. Source: whole blood, taken in connection with sensitization to the hapten diphenylcyclopropenone (DPC). The receptors originated from a woman aged 60-75 years with alopecia areata. Some clones in this sample may be carry-over from other donors' samples.

The genes are TRBV12-3 or TRBV12-4 and TRBJ2-3, with unresolved D. V was shortened by 2 bases and J by 6 bases, with 3 bases between the two germline ends. The CDR3 has 11 residues. This CDR3 is CASSLSDTQYF. DNA for the CDR3: TGTGCCAGCAGTTTATCCGATACGCAGTATTTT.

The sample holds many counts of this clonotype. This sequence joins TRBV12-3 or TRBV12-4 and TRBJ2-7; perhaps D is TRBD1 or TRBD2 (7 bases each). The length of the CDR3 is 15 residues. Between the trimmed V and J ends, which lost 0 bases and 12 bases, there was a span of 21 bases. The CDR3 DNA sequence: TGTGCCAGCAGTTTAGCAGCGGGACAGCCCAGTCGACGGTACTTC. Its translation: CASSLAAGQPSRRYF.

This clonotype was seen repeatedly, ten times or more. The chain couples TRBV12-5 to TRBJ2-1, with TRBD2 matching 8 bases. Trimming at V came to 4 bases and at J to 4 bases, leaving 12 bases not matched to a gene. CDR3 length: 17 residues. Germline V CDR1 and CDR2: LGHNT, FRNRAP. The DNA for the CDR3 is TGTGCTAGTGGTTCGCCCGTCCGGGGGGGCGTATACAATGAGCAGTTCTTC. This sequence encodes CASGSPVRGGVYNEQFF.

This clonotype was counted at least ten times. The chain employs TRBV7-3 and TRBJ2-6; weak D call: TRBD1 (5 bases). The CDR3 length is 18 residues. The germline V gene encodes CDR1 SGHTA and CDR2 FQGTGA. Trimming took off 5 bases at V and 0 bases at J, with 17 bases between the two ends. The DNA of the CDR3 is TGTGCCAGCAGCCCCAGGGCAGGCGGAACCTCTGGGGCCAACGTCCTGACTTTC. This encodes CASSPRAGGTSGANVLTF. The whole variable domain, filled in from reference TRBV7-3 and TRBJ2-6, reads GAGVSQTPSNKVTEKGKYVELRCDPISGHTALYWYRQSLGQGPEFLIYFQGTGAADDSGLPNDRFFAVRPEGSVSTLKIQRTERGDSAVYLCASSPRAGGTSGANVLTFGAGSRLTVL.

This clonotype showed up just a few times. CDR3: CASSPDSSSYEQYF. DNA of the CDR3: TGTGCCAGCTCACCGGACAGCAGCTCCTACGAGCAGTACTTC. The chain employs TRBV18 and TRBJ2-7, with D tentatively TRBD1 (6 bases). V lost 3 bases, J lost 0 bases, and 9 bases lay in between. From germline, CDR1 is KGHSH and CDR2 LQKENI. There are 14 residues in the CDR3.

This clonotype has only a few counts. CDR3 protein: CASSRTSGGGEQYF. CDR3 coding DNA: TGTGCCAGCAGTCGGACTAGCGGGGGTGGAGAGCAGTACTTC. The chain has TRBV7-6 and TRBJ2-7, with 13 bases that match TRBD2. The CDR3 length is 14 residues. V lost 6 bases, J lost 7 bases, and 6 bases stayed unmatched. From germline, CDR1 is SGHVS and CDR2 FNYEAQ.

This clonotype was observed at least ten times. This chain connects TRBV12-3 or TRBV12-4 to TRBJ2-1, with D unresolved. CDR3 size: 14 residues. Trimming pared 2 bases from V and 5 bases from J, leaving 10 bases between. CDR3 in DNA: TGTGCCAGCAGTTTAAACTGGAGAAACAATGAGCAGTTCTTC. Translation: CASSLNWRNNEQFF.

This clonotype appeared a few times. The gene calls are TRBV6-1 and TRBJ2-5, with D perhaps matching TRBD2 (6 bases). The germline V gene has CDR1 MNHNS and CDR2 SASEGT. Deletions cut 6 bases from V and 6 bases from J, with 29 bases between. The CDR3 totals 18 residues. The CDR3 is CASSPLSFGRADWKTQYF. In DNA, the CDR3 is TGTGCCAGCAGCCCACTATCCTTCGGGAGAGCTGACTGGAAGACCCAGTACTTC.

This clonotype was found many times. The chain couples TRBV7-2 to TRBJ1-2, with a possible D match to TRBD1 (6 bases). CDR3 length: 12 amino acids. V gave up 7 bases and J gave up 4 bases, with 10 bases separating them. Per germline, CDR1 SGHTA and CDR2 FQGNSA. CDR3 DNA sequence: TGTGCCAGCACCAGGGGTAGCTATGGCTACACCTTC. Its protein product is CASTRGSYGYTF.

The V gene is TRBV9, the J gene TRBJ2-3; D may be TRBD1 or TRBD2 (5 bases each). Germline CDR1 and CDR2: SGDLS and YYNGEE. CDR3 length equals 15 residues. Trimming took 0 bases from V and 2 from J, leaving 10 bases between them. CDR3 region: CASSVVGEPTDTQYF. The CDR3 nucleotides are TGTGCCAGCAGCGTAGTGGGGGAACCCACAGATACGCAGTATTTT.

The sample holds many counts of this clonotype. V is TRBV20-1 and J is TRBJ2-7, with TRBD2 matching over 7 bases. CDR1 DFQATT and CDR2 SNEGSKA come from the germline V gene (reference sequence). The CDR3 totals 14 residues. V was pared by 5 bases and J by 0 bases, with 7 bases of the junction left unmatched. Here the CDR3 reads CSAPERGRSYEQYF. The DNA for the CDR3 is TGCAGTGCTCCCGAGCGGGGCCGCTCCTACGAGCAGTACTTC.

This clonotype has at least ten counts. V is TRBV29-1 and J is TRBJ1-2; 9 bases map to TRBD1. V trimming: 7 bases; J trimming: 4 bases; junction bases outside the gene matches: 7. Germline lookup yields CDR1 SQVTM and CDR2 ANQGSEA. This CDR3 has 13 residues. The CDR3 sequence is CSAGTGSGYGYTF. The CDR3 DNA reads TGCAGCGCCGGGACAGGGTCGGGCTATGGCTACACCTTC.

V is TRBV20-1 and J is TRBJ2-5; 8 bases map to TRBD1. Germline V lookup: CDR1 DFQATT, CDR2 SNEGSKA (reference sequence). The CDR3 totals 16 residues. V shed 5 bases and J 1 base; nucleotides not matched to a gene: 12. The CDR3 sequence is CSAGDDRGGAQETQYF. CDR3 sequence (DNA): TGCAGTGCTGGTGATGACAGGGGAGGTGCCCAAGAGACCCAGTACTTC.

This clonotype was observed many times. The rearrangement uses TRBV7-2 and TRBJ2-3; 15 nucleotides match TRBD2. Germline V CDR1 and CDR2: SGHTA, FQGNSA. The CDR3 is 18 amino acids. J gave up 5 bases and V 2 bases, and 8 bases lay outside the gene matches. The CDR3 reads CASSLRTSGGASQDTQYF. The CDR3 DNA reads as TGTGCCAGCAGCTTAAGGACTAGCGGGGGGGCGTCCCAAGATACGCAGTATTTT.

This clonotype was counted at least ten times. The J gene is TRBJ2-5, the V gene TRBV4-2; no clear D. Trimming pared 1 base from V and 9 bases from J, leaving 12 bases between. CDR3 length: 13 amino acids. Germline lookup yields CDR1 LGHNA and CDR2 YNFKEQ. The CDR3 sequence is CASSQGTSLAQYF. CDR3 nucleotide sequence: TGTGCCAGCAGCCAAGGGACCTCCCTCGCCCAGTACTTC.

The chain combines TRBV7-3 with TRBJ2-7; 7 bases align to TRBD1. V dropped 1 base and J dropped 4; count of bases not matched to a gene: 7. The CDR3 sequence is 15 residues long. Germline CDR1 and CDR2: SGHTA and FQGTGA. CDR3 bases: TGTGCCAGCAGCTTAAATACCGGGACAGAATACGAGCAGTACTTC. This codes for CASSLNTGTEYEQYF.

This clonotype showed up many times. The chain recombines TRBV29-1 with TRBJ2-5; D gene uncertain. This CDR3 contains 12 residues. Germline V gene lookup returns CDR1 SQVTM and CDR2 ANQGSEA. V lost 4 bases and J lost 5, with 11 bases in between. In DNA, the CDR3 is TGCAGCGTTGGTTGGGCGCGGGAGACCCAGTACTTC. Protein product: CSVGWARETQYF. The variable domain in full, completed from reference TRBV29-1 and TRBJ2-5, reads SAVISQKPSRDICQRGTSLTIQCQVDSQVTMMFWYRQQPGQSLTLIATANQGSEATYESGFVIDKFPISRPNLTFSTLTVSNMSPEDSSIYLCSVGWARETQYFGPGTRLLVL.

This chain joins TRBV7-3 and TRBJ2-2; no firm D call. Trimming took off 5 bases at V and 8 bases at J, with 15 bases between the two ends. Germline CDR1 and CDR2: SGHTA and FQGTGA. The CDR3 is 14 amino acids. The chain's CDR3 is CASSPPGPVGELFF. The CDR3 DNA reads TGTGCCAGCAGCCCCCCCGGGCCGGTGGGGGAGCTGTTTTTT.

The gene calls are TRBV27 and TRBJ1-5; D uncertain. Per the germline V gene, CDR1 is MNHEY and CDR2 is SMNVEV (reference sequence). CDR3 length: 13 amino acids. V was shortened by 8 bases and J by 0 bases, with 8 bases between the two germline ends. The CDR3, as DNA: TGTGCCAGCGCTTTTTATAGCAATCAGCCCCAGCATTTT. Amino acid sequence: CASAFYSNQPQHF.

This clonotype was picked up a small number of times. The chain combines TRBV19 with TRBJ1-1; TRBD1 is a possible D gene (6 bases). Per germline, CDR1 LNHDA and CDR2 SQIVND (reference sequence). The CDR3 extends over 14 amino acids. The ends were cut back, 6 bases at V and 1 base at J, with 12 bases in the middle. The DNA for the CDR3 is TGTGCCAGTAGCGTGGACAGCCGGAACACTGAAGCTTTCTTT. It codes for CASSVDSRNTEAFF.

This clonotype was counted between two and nine times. This chain uses TRBV11-3 with TRBJ2-1, with D possibly TRBD2 on 7 matching bases. CDR1 is SGHNT, CDR2 YENEEA, per germline. The CDR3 spans 15 residues. Trimming stripped 3 bases from V and 9 bases from J, with 18 bases between. As DNA, the CDR3 is TGTGCCAGCAGCTTGGCGAGGGGGAGGGCCGGTGAGCAGTTCTTC. This sequence encodes CASSLARGRAGEQFF. Based on the CDR3 plus reference TRBV11-3 and TRBJ2-1, the full variable domain is EAGVVQSPRYKIIEKKQPVAFWCNPISGHNTLYWYLQNLGQGPELLIRYENEEAVDDSQLPKDRFSAERLKGVDSTLKIQPAELGDSAVYLCASSLARGRAGEQFFGPGTRLTVL.

This clonotype was found many times. This sequence joins TRBV14 and TRBJ1-2; no reliable D call. In germline, CDR1 is SGHDN, CDR2 FVKESK. Trimming removed 4 bases from V and 8 bases from J, with 17 bases in between. The CDR3 loop spans 14 amino acids. The DNA of the CDR3 is TGTGCCAGCAGCCCCTACTCCAGGACGAGAGGCTACACCTTC. Its translation is CASSPYSRTRGYTF.

This clonotype was recorded at least ten times. The CDR3 spells CASSLGDNGYTF. CDR3 nucleotides: TGTGCCAGCAGCTTAGGCGATAACGGCTACACCTTC. The V call is TRBV7-9, the J call TRBJ1-2; D is unresolved. Germline loops: CDR1 SEHNR, CDR2 FQNEAQ (reference sequence). This CDR3 has 12 residues. Trimming removed 1 base from V and 8 bases from J, with 8 bases in between.

The gene calls are TRBV9 and TRBJ2-7, with D possibly matching TRBD2 (6 bases). Germline-derived CDR1 and CDR2 are SGDLS and YYNGEE. Trimming removed 4 bases at V and 3 bases at J, with 11 bases between. The CDR3 is 13 amino acids. For the CDR3, the DNA is TGTGCCAGCAGCCCGGGACTTAACTACGAGCAGTACTTC. Translation gives CASSPGLNYEQYF.

This clonotype was detected ten times or more. The chain is built from TRBV11-2 and TRBJ1-1; D is uncertain. In germline, CDR1 is SGHAT, CDR2 FQNNGV. The CDR3 runs to 12 residues. V lost 8 bases to trimming and J lost 4 bases, with 11 bases between them. The CDR3 coding sequence is TGTGCCAGCCGGGGAGGCGCCACTGAAGCTTTCTTT. Protein: CASRGGATEAFF.